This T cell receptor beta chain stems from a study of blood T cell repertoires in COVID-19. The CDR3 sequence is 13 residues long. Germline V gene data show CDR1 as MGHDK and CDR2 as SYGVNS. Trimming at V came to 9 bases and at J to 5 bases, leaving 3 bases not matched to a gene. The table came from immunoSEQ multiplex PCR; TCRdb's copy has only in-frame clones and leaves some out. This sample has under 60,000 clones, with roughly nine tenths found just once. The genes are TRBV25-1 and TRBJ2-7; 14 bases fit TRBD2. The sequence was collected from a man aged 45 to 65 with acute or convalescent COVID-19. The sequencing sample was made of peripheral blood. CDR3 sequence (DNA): TGTGCCAGTAGACTAGCGGGAGGGAACGAGCAGTACTTC. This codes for CASRLAGGNEQYF.